These 11 T cell receptor beta chains were all obtained from the same sample, sequenced in a study of T cells after posttransplantation cyclophosphamide. The method was immunoSEQ multiplex PCR; TCRdb's version includes in-frame clones alone and lacks a portion of them. Reported are approximately 41,000 clones, none seen only once; the ten largest carry 2% to 2.5%. Specimen: PBMCs. The source is a man aged 50 to 60 in good health, CMV-negative, and a related stem cell transplant donor.

This clone has more than one count but fewer than ten. V usage is TRBV5-4 and J usage is TRBJ2-5; TRBD2 agrees at 11 bases. The V and J ends lost 1 base and 3 bases, in that order; junction bases with no gene match: 5. CDR1 SGHNT and CDR2 YYREEE come from the germline V gene (reference sequence). The CDR3 has 16 residues. The CDR3 DNA reads TGTGCCAGCAGCTTGAAAACTAGCGGGAGAGAAGAGACCCAGTACTTC. This codes for CASSLKTSGREETQYF.

This clone was seen ten or more times. The chain recombines TRBV2 with TRBJ2-7; possibly TRBD2 for D (6 bases). The CDR3 length is 15 residues. Trimming shortened V by 7 bases and J by 3 bases, and 19 bases separated the two germline ends. CDR1 SNHLY and CDR2 FYNNEI come from the germline V gene. The CDR3 coding sequence is TGTGCCAGCACGTTTTCCGAGGAGGGAGGCTACGAGCAGTACTTC. Residues: CASTFSEEGGYEQYF.

This clone has ten or more counts. V and J are TRBV7-6 and TRBJ2-7; maybe TRBD2 (5 bases). CDR3 length: 15 residues. From germline, CDR1 is SGHVS and CDR2 FNYEAQ. Deletions cut 2 bases from V and 2 bases from J, with 13 bases between. CDR3 sequence (DNA): TGTGCCAGCAGCTTATTCAGCAGCGGAGCCTACGAGCAGTACTTC. Translating gives CASSLFSSGAYEQYF.

This clone was detected ten times or more. This chain connects TRBV18 to TRBJ1-3; D not certain. Germline CDR1 reads KGHSH; CDR2 reads LQKENI. This CDR3 is built from 14 residues. The V end was cut by 3 bases, the J end by 4 bases, with 10 bases between. CDR3 amino acids: CASSPPGLGNTIYF. As DNA, the CDR3 is TGTGCCAGCTCACCGCCAGGCCTGGGAAACACCATATATTTT.

At least ten counts were recorded for this clone. The gene calls are TRBV7-6 and TRBJ1-1, with 7 bases aligning to TRBD1. Germline loops: CDR1 SGHVS, CDR2 FNYEAQ. J gave up 4 bases and V 5 bases, and 7 bases lay outside the gene matches. The length of the CDR3 is 14 residues. The CDR3: CASSPRGQGTEAFF. In DNA, the CDR3 is TGTGCCAGCAGCCCTAGGGGGCAAGGCACTGAAGCTTTCTTT.

This clone was seen a few times. The rearrangement links TRBV7-3 to TRBJ2-3; D ambiguous. CDR3 length: 14 amino acids. Germline CDR1 is SGHTA and CDR2 is FQGTGA. V shed 5 bases and J shed 0 bases, with 9 bases lying between them. This chain's CDR3 is CASSAQASTDTQYF. CDR3 bases: TGTGCCAGCAGCGCCCAGGCTAGCACAGATACGCAGTATTTT. Full variable domain (remainder filled in from reference TRBV7-3 and TRBJ2-3): GAGVSQTPSNKVTEKGKYVELRCDPISGHTALYWYRQSLGQGPEFLIYFQGTGAADDSGLPNDRFFAVRPEGSVSTLKIQRTERGDSAVYLCASSAQASTDTQYFGPGTRLTVL.

There are many counts of this clone. This rearrangement joins TRBV6-5 to TRBJ1-1; no reliable D call. V was clipped by 4 bases and J by 11 bases, with 11 bases between them. This CDR3 is 11 amino acids long. Per germline, CDR1 MNHEY and CDR2 SVGAGI. This CDR3 reads CASSSGFEAFF. CDR3 bases: TGTGCCAGCAGTTCCGGGTTCGAGGCTTTCTTT.

This clone has at least ten counts. The V call is TRBV10-3, the J call TRBJ2-1; D ambiguous. In germline, CDR1 is ENHRY, CDR2 SYGVKD. V was shortened by 2 bases and J by 12 bases, with 11 bases between the two germline ends. The CDR3 is 12 residues long. As DNA, the CDR3 is TGTGCCATCAGTGAGCTAACCTCCGGGCAGTTCTTC. Translated: CAISELTSGQFF.

This clone was seen at least ten times. This chain connects TRBV7-2 to TRBJ2-5, with 10 nucleotides matching TRBD1. V lost 5 bases, J lost 3 bases, and 3 bases stayed unmatched. In germline, CDR1 is SGHTA, CDR2 FQGNSA. CDR3 length: 14 amino acids. In DNA, the CDR3 is TGTGCCAGCAGCCCCGGGACAGGGGAAGAGACCCAGTACTTC. This codes for CASSPGTGEETQYF.

This clone was counted at least ten times. The chain uses TRBV7-8 and TRBJ2-7, with D perhaps TRBD1 (6 bases). V lost 2 bases, J lost 2 bases, and 13 bases lay in between. CDR3 length: 15 residues. Germline CDR1 reads SGHVS; CDR2 reads FQNEAQ. The CDR3 DNA sequence: TGTGCCAGCAGCTTAAGACAGGAAAGTCCCTACGAGCAGTACTTC. Protein product: CASSLRQESPYEQYF.

The rearrangement uses TRBV28 and TRBJ1-5; D not resolved. This CDR3 has 14 residues. Germline V lookup: CDR1 MDHEN, CDR2 SYDVKM. V gave up 7 bases and J gave up 0 bases, with 10 bases separating them. The CDR3 loop reads CASITVYSNQPQHF. CDR3 DNA sequence: TGTGCCAGCATCACGGTTTATAGCAATCAGCCCCAGCATTTT.